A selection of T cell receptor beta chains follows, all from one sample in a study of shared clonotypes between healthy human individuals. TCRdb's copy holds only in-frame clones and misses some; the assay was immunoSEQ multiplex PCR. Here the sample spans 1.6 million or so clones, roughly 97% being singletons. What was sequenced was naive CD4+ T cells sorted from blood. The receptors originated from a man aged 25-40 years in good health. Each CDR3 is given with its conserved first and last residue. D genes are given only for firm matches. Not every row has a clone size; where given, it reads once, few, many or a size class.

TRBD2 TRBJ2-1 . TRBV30 TGTGCCTGTGCCCCGACTAGCGGGAGTGTACGTGGTGAGCAGTTCTTC CACAPTSGSVRGEQFF
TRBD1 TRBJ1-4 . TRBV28 TGTGCCAGCAGGAGGACAGGAGTTGCAACTAATGAAAAACTGTTTTTT CASRRTGVATNEKLFF
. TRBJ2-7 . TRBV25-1 TGTGCCAGCAGGTTAACGGGTTATCCCTACGAGCAGTACTTC CASRLTGYPYEQYF
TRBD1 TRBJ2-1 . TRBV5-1 TGCGCCAGTATGACGGTCGCCGGGACAGGGTCCAATGAGCAGTTCTTC CASMTVAGTGSNEQFF
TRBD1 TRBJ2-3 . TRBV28 TGTGCCAGCAGTTCGGGGGACAGGGTGGGCACAGATACGCAGTATTTT CASSSGDRVGTDTQYF
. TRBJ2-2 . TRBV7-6 TGTGCCAGCCGGTCCGCTGGCACCGGGGAGCTGTTTTTT CASRSAGTGELFF
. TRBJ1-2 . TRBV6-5 TGTGCCAGCAGTTACCTTTCGGGGGTCGGAGATGGCTACACCTTC CASSYLSGVGDGYTF
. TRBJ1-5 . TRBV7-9 TGTGCCAGCAGGCAAAGTGCAGACCGAGATCAGCCCCAGCATTTT CASRQSADRDQPQHF
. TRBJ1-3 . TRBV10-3 TGTGCCAGCCGTTGGATGGACGGGTACTCTGGAAACACCATATATTTT CASRWMDGYSGNTIYF
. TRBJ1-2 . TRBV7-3 TGTGCCAGCAGCTTAAAATTGGCCATATCATACTATGGCTACACCTTC CASSLKLAISYYGYTF
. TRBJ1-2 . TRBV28 TGTGCCAGCAGTTTATTGTGGTCCACCGAGGGCTACACCTTC CASSLLWSTEGYTF
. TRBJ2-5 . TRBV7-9 TGTGCCAGCAGCTTAATGAGTTCTCAAGAGACCCAGTACTTC CASSLMSSQETQYF
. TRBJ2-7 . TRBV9 TGTGCCAGCAGCGTAAGTACAGGTTATTCCTACGAGCAGTACTTC CASSVSTGYSYEQYF
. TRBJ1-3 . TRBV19 TGTGCCAGTAGTAGATCCGGATCTGGAAACACCATATATTTT CASSRSGSGNTIYF
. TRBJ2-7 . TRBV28 TGTGCCAGCAGTTTAGGAGGGAGAGCCTACGAGCAGTACTTC CASSLGGRAYEQYF
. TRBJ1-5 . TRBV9 TGTGCCAGCAGCGTAGGTGGGTATCAGCCCCAGCATTTT CASSVGGYQPQHF
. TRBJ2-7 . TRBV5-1 TGCGCCAGCAGCTGGGGGCTAGCGGAAGAGAGCTCCTACGAGCAGTACTTC CASSWGLAEESSYEQYF
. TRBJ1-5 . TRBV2 TGTGCCACTTCGGGGGACTTACAGAATCAGCCCCAGCATTTT CATSGDLQNQPQHF
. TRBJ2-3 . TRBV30 TGTGCCTGGAACGTAGGAGACACAGATACGCAGTATTTT CAWNVGDTDTQYF
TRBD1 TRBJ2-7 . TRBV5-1 TGCGCCAGCAGCTTGAGGACAGGGGAGGACGAGCAGTACTTC CASSLRTGEDEQYF
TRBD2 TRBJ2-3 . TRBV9 TGTGCCAGCAGCGATACAGCGGGAGCAGATACGCAGTATTTT CASSDTAGADTQYF
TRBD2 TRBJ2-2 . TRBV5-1 TGCGCCAGCACCCCGGGGGGGCGGCTGAACACCGGGGAGCTGTTTTTT CASTPGGRLNTGELFF
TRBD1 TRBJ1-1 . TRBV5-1 TGCGCCAGCAGCTTGCGCGGGACAGCAGAAGCTTTCTTT CASSLRGTAEAFF
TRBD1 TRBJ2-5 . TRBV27 TGTGCCACCCGGGACAGGGGTGAGACCCAGTACTTC CATRDRGETQYF
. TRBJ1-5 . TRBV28 TGTGCCAGCAGTTTGGTAGGCAATCAGCCCCAGCATTTT CASSLVGNQPQHF
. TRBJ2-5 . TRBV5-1 TGCGCCAGCAGCTTGGCCCACAGGGTGAAACAAGAGACCCAGTACTTC CASSLAHRVKQETQYF
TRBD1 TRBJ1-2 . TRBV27 TGTGCCAGCAGTTTGGGGACAGGACAGGGGGCGACTGGCTACACCTTC CASSLGTGQGATGYTF
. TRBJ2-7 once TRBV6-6 TGTGCCAGCAGTTACGCAGAGTCCTACGAGCAGTACTTC CASSYAESYEQYF
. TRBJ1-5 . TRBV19 TGTGCCAGTAGTATAGGGGCCAATCAGCCCCAGCATTTT CASSIGANQPQHF
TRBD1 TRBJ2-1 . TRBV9 TGTGCCAGCAGCGTAGGGATTAAACAGGGGGAGCAGTTCTTC CASSVGIKQGEQFF
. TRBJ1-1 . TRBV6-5 TGTGCCAGCAGTTATAGCACGGGGGTGTCGAACACTGAAGCTTTCTTT CASSYSTGVSNTEAFF
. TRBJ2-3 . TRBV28 TGTGCCAGCAACCCCTTGGGTGCTCTCTACGAGCAGTATTTT CASNPLGALYEQYF
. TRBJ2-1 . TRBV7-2 TGTGCCAGCAGCTCCCTAACTAGAGAGCAGTTCTTC CASSSLTREQFF
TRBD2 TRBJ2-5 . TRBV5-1 TGCGCCAGCAGCCCTCAAAAGACTAGCGATCAAGAGACCCAGTACTTC CASSPQKTSDQETQYF
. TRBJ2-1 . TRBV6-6 TGTGCCAGCCGTCTTTTAAATGAGCAGTTCTTC CASRLLNEQFF
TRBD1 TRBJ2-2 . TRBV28 TGTGCCAGCAGGCTACAGGGGGCGCCCGGCGGGGAGCTGTTTTTT CASRLQGAPGGELFF
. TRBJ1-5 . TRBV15 TGTGCCACCAGCAGAGGGAGGGATCATCAGCCCCAGCATTTT CATSRGRDHQPQHF
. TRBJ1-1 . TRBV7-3 TGTGCCAGCAGCGTACTCTTCCGGGACCCAACCACGGGCATGAACACTGAAGCTTTCTTT CASSVLFRDPTTGMNTEAFF
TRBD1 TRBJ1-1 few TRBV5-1 TGCGCCAGCAGCTTTACAGGGGACACTGAAGCTTTCTTT CASSFTGDTEAFF
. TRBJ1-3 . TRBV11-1 TGTGCCAGCAGCCGAAACGCAGGCTCCTCTGGAAACACCATATATTTT CASSRNAGSSGNTIYF
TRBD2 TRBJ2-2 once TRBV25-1 TGTGCCAGCAGTGGACTAGCGCGCGGGGAGCTGTTTTTT CASSGLARGELFF